Detailed here is one TCR beta chain. Its target is not known. Generated by immunoSEQ multiplex PCR, the TCRdb table keeps only in-frame clones and is missing some. In the table there are about 44,000 clones, 80% to 95% of which are singletons. The data originate from a study of cytomegalovirus exposure and HLA in healthy donors. General study results and limits: TCR clusters originating in the first cohort tended to co-occur in the roughly 120 validation repertoires, according to a later analysis.

This clonotype was obtained from a woman aged 18 to 35 in good health and CMV-seronegative. The specimen was PBMCs.

The CDR3 loop is CASSLGQLAEVNEQFF. The DNA for the CDR3 is TGTGCCAGCAGCCTCGGACAGCTTGCGGAGGTCAATGAGCAGTTCTTC. This chain links TRBV7-9 with TRBJ2-1; tentatively, D is TRBD1 (6 bases). Trimming stripped 5 bases from V and 6 bases from J, with 20 bases between. This CDR3 comprises 16 residues. Germline V gene lookup returns CDR1 SEHNR and CDR2 FQNEAQ (reference sequence).